This T cell receptor beta chain was captured by sequencing in a study of blood T cells in healthy people across ages. Points from the study as a whole: Estimates drawn from one million T cells were deemed to understate diversity.

The draw of peripheral blood yielded approximately 10 milliliters from each donor. In each sample, at least 6 million PBMCs were isolated. The authors ran a second PCR of 7 to 11 cycles using a sample-barcoded 5' primer and a J-beta primer mix. Every sample produced at least 2.5 million CDR3-containing paired-end reads. Using its own MiXCR run on the 5' RACE reads, TCRdb lists one record per CDR3 protein. The sample carries 550,000 to 800,000 distinct CDR3 sequences, roughly 21% recorded once. The CDR3 has 16 residues. Germline V lookup: CDR1 MDHEN, CDR2 SYDVKM. As to this clonotype: No antigen is known for it. Sequence at one end of the junction differs from germline and may be a read error.

The J gene is TRBJ2-7, the V gene TRBV28; either TRBD1 or TRBD2 may supply D (6 bases each). Sequencing input: blood. The TCR was taken from a man between 65 and 80 years old in good health. CDR3 in DNA: TGTGCCAGTGCCTCGGGGGCCGGTAGCGTCTCCTACGAGCAGTACTTT. Translated: CASASGAGSVSYEQYF.